The 3 T cell receptor beta chains below were found in one sample sequenced in a study of prognosis after radiotherapy for stage I lung cancer. Researchers used two-round multiplex PCR to amplify TCR beta CDR3 starting from genomic DNA. The authors ran first-round PCR with primers specific to each TRBV and TRBJ gene. TCRdb itself ran the multiplex PCR reads through MiXCR, one entry per CDR3 protein. This sample has about 51,000 distinct CDR3 sequences, with about 37% found just once. This sample comprised PBMCs, obtained before or after stereotactic body radiation therapy (not recorded which). Every receptor here comes from a donor older than 45 with non-small cell lung cancer.

The sample holds many counts of this clonotype. V and J are TRBV14 and TRBJ2-3; possible D gene TRBD2, 7 bases. The CDR3 is made up of 12 amino acids. V lost 4 bases and J lost 6, with 8 bases in between. CDR1 and CDR2 (germline): SGHDN, FVKESK. The CDR3 region has the DNA TGTGCCAGCAGCCCGGGGGGCGATACGCAGTATTTT. This gives the protein CASSPGGDTQYF.

This clonotype was recorded at least ten times. V is TRBV9 and J is TRBJ2-5; weak D call: TRBD2 (6 bases). Trimming pared 0 bases from V and 4 bases from J, leaving 10 bases between. CDR1 and CDR2 from the germline V gene are SGDLS and YYNGEE. CDR3 length: 14 amino acids. The CDR3 sequence is CASSVGQGGETQYF. CDR3 in DNA: TGTGCCAGCAGCGTAGGGCAGGGAGGAGAGACCCAGTACTTC.

This clonotype was seen a few times. It may be a read error: a sequence one base away is much more abundant. The J gene is TRBJ1-2, the V gene TRBV5-6; D gene ambiguous. The germline V gene has CDR1 SGHDT and CDR2 YYEEEE. The CDR3 consists of 12 residues. V was trimmed by 3 bases and J by 7 bases, leaving 10 bases between them. The CDR3 reads CASSSTTVGYTF. The CDR3 nucleotides read TGTGCCAGCAGCTCTACTACAGTTGGCTACACCTTC. The whole variable domain, remainder taken from reference TRBV5-6 and TRBJ1-2, is DAGVTQSPTHLIKTRGQQVTLRCSPKSGHDTVSWYQQALGQGPQFIFQYYEEEERQRGNFPDRFSGHQFPNYSSELNVNALLLGDSALYLCASSSTTVGYTFGSGTRLTVV.